The 22 T cell receptor beta chains listed next were all sequenced from one sample in a study of shared clonotypes between healthy human individuals. Assay used: immunoSEQ multiplex PCR; TCRdb lists only in-frame clones, some missing. The sample carries around 500,000 clones, around 73% recorded once. Sequenced material: PBMCs. These receptors came from a woman in her thirties or forties in good health. Some clones in this sample may be carry-over from other donors' samples.

The chain uses TRBV18 and TRBJ2-7; D is ambiguous. CDR1 KGHSH and CDR2 LQKENI come from the germline V gene. The CDR3 runs 14 residues. The V end lost 3 bases, the J end lost 6 bases, and 15 bases lay between the germline ends. In DNA, the CDR3 is TGTGCCAGCTCACCGGTTGGTGCCCCGGGCGAGCAGTACTTC. Translation: CASSPVGAPGEQYF.

The chain carries TRBV4-2 and TRBJ2-5; 12 bases match TRBD2. The better agreement between TRBJ2-7 and the DNA end casts doubt on the J call. The CDR3 spans 17 residues. Germline CDR1 and CDR2: LGHNA and YNFKEQ. DNA for the CDR3: TGTGCCAGCAGCCAAGGACTAGCGGGAGTAGTTGTCTACGAGCAGTACTTC. It encodes CASSQGLAGVVVYEQYF.

The chain has TRBV7-2 and TRBJ2-7; unclear D gene. The CDR3 has 13 amino acids. Germline V gives CDR1 SGHTA, CDR2 FQGNSA. Trimming removed 3 bases at V and 3 bases at J, with 9 bases between. As DNA, the CDR3 is TGTGCCAGCAGCTTTCGAACAGACTACGAGCAGTACTTC. Translated, it gives CASSFRTDYEQYF.

This clone showed up just a few times. This chain links TRBV7-6 with TRBJ2-1, with 7 bases identical to TRBD2. The CDR3 is made up of 15 amino acids. V gave up 1 base and J gave up 7 bases; unmatched junction bases: 7. From germline, CDR1 is SGHVS and CDR2 FNYEAQ. CDR3 sequence reads: CASSLVPAGYNEQFF. The CDR3 coding sequence is TGTGCCAGCAGCTTAGTTCCAGCGGGGTATAATGAGCAGTTCTTC.

This chain links TRBV7-7 with TRBJ2-1, with D unresolved. In germline, CDR1 is SSHAT, CDR2 FNYEAQ (reference sequence). Trimming shortened V by 1 base and J by 5 bases, and 6 bases separated the two germline ends. The CDR3 has 13 residues. CDR3 in amino acids: CASSLGTNNEQFF. For the CDR3, the DNA is TGTGCCAGCAGCTTAGGGACGAACAATGAGCAGTTCTTC.

The chain recombines TRBV9 with TRBJ2-7; D is possibly TRBD2 (6 bases). Per the germline V gene, CDR1 is SGDLS and CDR2 is YYNGEE. There are 13 residues in the CDR3. The V and J ends lost 5 bases and 7 bases respectively, with 16 bases between them. The CDR3 here is CASSSGLLGEQYF. CDR3 nucleotides: TGTGCCAGCAGTTCGGGACTCCTTGGGGAGCAGTACTTC.

The CDR3 coding sequence is TGTGCCAGCAATGTAAGGGGTTCCCCGAACACTGAAGCTTTCTTT. It encodes CASNVRGSPNTEAFF. The V and J genes are TRBV2 and TRBJ1-1, with D tentatively TRBD1 (5 bases). This CDR3 contains 15 residues. CDR1 SNHLY and CDR2 FYNNEI come from the germline V gene. The V end was cut by 7 bases, the J end by 1 base, with 16 bases between.

This clone appeared many times. The rearrangement joins TRBV5-6 to TRBJ2-7; the match to TRBD2 covers 8 bases. This CDR3 has 16 residues. Germline CDR1 is SGHDT and CDR2 is YYEEEE. J gave up 4 bases and V 1 base, and 10 bases lay outside the gene matches. The CDR3 loop is CASSLYMTGGRYEQYF. The CDR3 DNA sequence: TGTGCCAGCAGCTTGTACATGACGGGAGGGCGTTACGAGCAGTACTTC.

This chain connects TRBV18 to TRBJ2-7; TRBD2 might be the D (6 bases). Germline loops: CDR1 KGHSH, CDR2 LQKENI. V lost 6 bases and J 1 base, leaving 16 bases between the germline ends. The CDR3 contains 15 residues. The CDR3 DNA follows: TGTGCCAGCTCTCGAACTCGGGACTCATCCTACGAGCAGTACTTC. Translated: CASSRTRDSSYEQYF. Full variable domain (missing parts from reference TRBV18 and TRBJ2-7): NAGVMQNPRHLVRRRGQEARLRCSPMKGHSHVYWYRQLPEEGLKFMVYLQKENIIDESGMPKERFSAEFPKEGPSILRIQQVVRGDSAAYFCASSRTRDSSYEQYFGPGTRLTVT.

This chain joins TRBV19 and TRBJ2-2, with D unclear. CDR3 length: 13 amino acids. The ends were cut back, 4 bases at V and 3 bases at J, with 6 bases in the middle. The germline V gene has CDR1 LNHDA and CDR2 SQIVND (reference sequence). CDR3 DNA: TGTGCCAGTAGTAGGCTCGACACCGGGGAGCTGTTTTTT. This sequence encodes CASSRLDTGELFF.

The genes are TRBV7-9 and TRBJ2-5; D ambiguous. Germline V gene sequence: CDR1 SEHNR, CDR2 FQNEAQ (reference sequence). This CDR3 comprises 13 residues. V was trimmed by 5 bases and J by 2 bases, leaving 9 bases between them. The CDR3 nucleotides read TGTGCCAGCAGCCCGACGGCACAAGAGACCCAGTACTTC. It translates to CASSPTAQETQYF. The full variable domain, rest sourced from reference TRBV7-9 and TRBJ2-5, is DTGVSQNPRHKITKRGQNVTFRCDPISEHNRLYWYRQTLGQGPEFLTYFQNEAQLEKSRLLSDRFSAERPKGSFSTLEIQRTEQGDSAMYLCASSPTAQETQYFGPGTRLLVL.

The J gene is TRBJ1-1, the V gene TRBV15; 9 bases are shared with TRBD1. This CDR3 is built from 16 residues. J gave up 2 bases and V 1 base, and 5 bases lay outside the gene matches. CDR1 and CDR2 (germline): LNHNV, YYDKDF (reference sequence). CDR3 sequence reads: CATSRAGQGRNTEAFF. In DNA, the CDR3 is TGTGCCACCAGCAGAGCTGGACAGGGGCGAAACACTGAAGCTTTCTTT.

The V call is TRBV5-1, the J call TRBJ2-5; 7 bases fit TRBD1. The CDR3 totals 15 residues. Germline CDR1 SGHRS, CDR2 YFSETQ. J lost 2 bases, V lost 3 bases, and 7 bases had no gene match. As DNA, the CDR3 is TGCGCCAGCAGCTCCTTAGGGACAGCGCAAGAGACCCAGTACTTC. Translated: CASSSLGTAQETQYF.

A note on this clone: A much more abundant neighbour one base away suggests this may be a read error. The rearrangement uses TRBV13 and TRBJ2-1, with 14 bases aligning to TRBD2. Germline V gives CDR1 PRHDT, CDR2 FYEKMQ (reference sequence). The CDR3 loop spans 16 amino acids. The V segment lost 7 bases and the J segment 9 bases; nucleotides outside the gene matches: 11. The CDR3 nucleotides read TGTGCCAGCAACCCAAGACTAGCGGGAGGGTTCGGTGAGCAGTTCTTC. Its translation: CASNPRLAGGFGEQFF.

The V gene is TRBV7-2, the J gene TRBJ2-1; D gene ambiguous. Trimming removed 0 bases at V and 9 bases at J, with 12 bases between. CDR1 and CDR2 from the germline V gene are SGHTA and FQGNSA. This CDR3 spans 14 amino acids. For the CDR3, the DNA is TGTGCCAGCAGCTTAGCGTCGACAATCAGTGAGCAGTTCTTC. As protein: CASSLASTISEQFF.

V gene TRBV7-2 combines with J gene TRBJ1-4; D perhaps matches TRBD1 (5 bases). Looked up from germline, CDR1 is SGHTA and CDR2 is FQGNSA. CDR3 size: 14 residues. Trimming removed 6 bases from V and 8 bases from J, with 16 bases in between. CDR3 in amino acids: CASRESRVDEKLFF. The CDR3 nucleotides are TGTGCCAGCAGGGAGAGCAGGGTTGACGAAAAACTGTTTTTT.

The gene calls are TRBV5-1 and TRBJ2-2; D may match TRBD1 or TRBD2 (6 bases each). The length of the CDR3 is 15 residues. CDR1 and CDR2 (germline): SGHRS, YFSETQ. Trimming took 0 bases from V and 5 from J, leaving 11 bases between them. CDR3 residues: CASSLAGARTGELFF. CDR3 bases: TGCGCCAGCAGCTTGGCGGGGGCGCGTACCGGGGAGCTGTTTTTT.

V and J are TRBV28 and TRBJ1-2; D might be TRBD1 (5 bases). The CDR3 loop spans 15 amino acids. Germline values: CDR1 MDHEN, CDR2 SYDVKM. V lost 7 bases and J 4 bases, leaving 19 bases between the germline ends. The CDR3 nucleotides read TGTGCCAGCAACACGGTTGTGAGGGGTATCTATGGCTACACCTTC. Translated: CASNTVVRGIYGYTF.

The chain couples TRBV5-8 to TRBJ2-2, with D unclear. The CDR3 extends over 15 amino acids. Germline V CDR1 and CDR2: SGHTS, YDEGEE. Trimming stripped 0 bases from V and 0 bases from J, with 6 bases between. This chain's CDR3 is CASSLAVANTGELFF. The CDR3 bases are TGTGCCAGCAGCTTGGCGGTAGCGAACACCGGGGAGCTGTTTTTT.

V gene TRBV5-6 combines with J gene TRBJ2-1; 7 positions agree with TRBD2. The V gene end was trimmed by 6 bases and the J gene end by 7 bases; junction bases not matched to a gene: 13. This CDR3 is built from 15 residues. Germline CDR1 reads SGHDT; CDR2 reads YYEEEE. CDR3 sequence reads: CASILERDERNEQFF. The CDR3, as DNA: TGTGCCAGCATCCTGGAGCGGGATGAAAGAAATGAGCAGTTCTTC.

This clone was observed a handful of times. The V and J genes are TRBV29-1 and TRBJ1-1; 9 nucleotides match TRBD1. This CDR3 comprises 13 residues. The germline V gene encodes CDR1 SQVTM and CDR2 ANQGSEA. J gave up 7 bases and V 2 bases, and 5 bases lay outside the gene matches. The CDR3 here is CSVENWDRDEAFF. CDR3 in DNA: TGCAGCGTTGAAAACTGGGACAGGGATGAAGCTTTCTTT.

J is TRBJ1-2 and V is TRBV5-1; unclear D gene. The length of the CDR3 is 13 residues. Looked up from germline, CDR1 is SGHRS and CDR2 is YFSETQ. Trimming took off 0 bases at V and 3 bases at J, with 6 bases between the two ends. The CDR3 loop is CASSLGVDYGYTF. The CDR3 coding sequence is TGCGCCAGCAGCTTGGGGGTGGACTATGGCTACACCTTC.